The 18 T cell receptor beta chains listed next were all sequenced from one sample in a study of cytomegalovirus exposure and HLA in healthy donors. Primers: 60 Vbeta forward and 13 Jbeta reverse. TCRdb's table, derived via immunoSEQ multiplex PCR, lists solely in-frame clones and lacks some. The sample carries more than 30,000 clones, 60% to 70% recorded once. Sequencing was carried out using PBMCs. Every receptor here comes from a man aged 35 to 55 in good health and CMV-seropositive.

This clone showed up just a few times. The rearrangement uses TRBV7-9 and TRBJ2-2; 7 bases agree with TRBD1. CDR1 is SEHNR, CDR2 FQNEAQ, per germline (reference sequence). The CDR3 consists of 15 residues. Germline trimming cut 5 bases from V and 1 base from J; bases unmatched to any gene: 4. CDR3 DNA sequence: TGTGCCAGCAGCAGCTACAGGGGGAACACCGGGGAGCTGTTTTTT. It encodes CASSSYRGNTGELFF.

This clone was seen a few times. The chain joins TRBV18 to TRBJ2-7; 8 bases are shared with TRBD1. CDR3 length equals 14 residues. Germline-derived CDR1 and CDR2 are KGHSH and LQKENI. Germline trimming cut 6 bases from V and 2 bases from J; bases unmatched to any gene: 6. The CDR3 is CASSTGALTYEQYF. The CDR3 DNA reads TGTGCCAGCTCGACAGGGGCCCTTACCTACGAGCAGTACTTC.

The chain uses TRBV5-5 and TRBJ1-1; D might be TRBD1 (6 bases). With 4 bases removed from V and 1 base from J, the gap between germline ends came to 14 bases. CDR1 and CDR2 from the germline V gene are SGHKS and YYEKEE (reference sequence). This CDR3 is built from 15 residues. CDR3 sequence reads: CASSPRTAPNTEAFF. As DNA, the CDR3 is TGTGCCAGCAGCCCTAGGACAGCTCCGAACACTGAAGCTTTCTTT.

V and J are TRBV30 and TRBJ1-2, with 10 bases lining up with TRBD1. The CDR3 runs 14 residues. The germline V gene encodes CDR1 GTSNPN and CDR2 SVGIG (reference sequence). Trimming took 5 bases from V and 5 from J; bases not matched to a gene: 8. CDR3 coding DNA: TGTGCCTGGGACGGGACAGGGGATTTTTATGGCTACACCTTC. This translates into CAWDGTGDFYGYTF.

This clone was observed a few times. The V gene is TRBV15, the J gene TRBJ2-5; TRBD1 matches 8 bases. Germline V gene data show CDR1 as LNHNV and CDR2 as YYDKDF (reference sequence). After removal of 0 bases from V and 4 bases from J, the junction contained 16 bases not matched to a gene. CDR3 size: 19 residues. The CDR3: CATSREPPRAGGNLETQYF. DNA for the CDR3: TGTGCCACCAGCAGAGAGCCCCCTCGGGCAGGGGGCAATTTAGAGACCCAGTACTTC.

The chain has TRBV19 and TRBJ1-5; a weak D match, TRBD1 (6 bases). Trimming shortened V by 4 bases and J by 0 bases, and 7 bases separated the two germline ends. This CDR3 spans 14 amino acids. Germline loops: CDR1 LNHDA, CDR2 SQIVND (reference sequence). The CDR3 DNA reads as TGTGCCAGTAGTACGGACAGTAGCAATCAGCCCCAGCATTTT. This gives the protein CASSTDSSNQPQHF.

This clone came up a few times. The V and J genes are TRBV28 and TRBJ2-3, with D uncertain. V was pared by 9 bases and J by 0 bases, with 7 bases between. CDR1 MDHEN and CDR2 SYDVKM come from the germline V gene. The CDR3 length is 12 residues. The CDR3 DNA reads as TGTGCCAGTTTAACTAGCACAGATACGCAGTATTTT. Amino acids: CASLTSTDTQYF.

The V call is TRBV7-8, the J call TRBJ2-7; 7 bases align to TRBD2. The length of the CDR3 is 15 residues. V was pared by 1 base and J by 1 base, with 4 bases of the junction left unmatched. The germline V gene has CDR1 SGHVS and CDR2 FQNEAQ. DNA for the CDR3: TGTGCCAGCAGCTTAGTGGCGGGGGTGTCCTACGAGCAGTACTTC. Its protein is CASSLVAGVSYEQYF.

The chain has TRBV7-8 and TRBJ2-7, with 7 bases that match TRBD1. Germline loops: CDR1 SGHVS, CDR2 FQNEAQ. V was clipped by 2 bases and J by 0 bases; unmatched bases: 4. The CDR3 consists of 15 residues. CDR3 protein: CASSLPGQASYEQYF. In DNA form, the CDR3 reads TGTGCCAGCAGCTTACCCGGACAGGCCTCCTACGAGCAGTACTTC.

The J gene is TRBJ2-7, the V gene TRBV5-6, with 12 bases identical to TRBD1. The germline V gene encodes CDR1 SGHDT and CDR2 YYEEEE. This CDR3 is 15 amino acids long. V gave up 4 bases and J gave up 2 bases; unmatched junction bases: 4. CDR3 loop: CASSPGTGGTYEQYF. DNA of the CDR3: TGTGCCAGCAGCCCTGGGACAGGGGGCACCTACGAGCAGTACTTC.

This chain connects TRBV5-1 to TRBJ1-2, with no clear D. Trimming removed 7 bases from V and 5 bases from J, with 12 bases in between. This CDR3 contains 12 residues. CDR1 and CDR2 from the germline V gene are SGHRS and YFSETQ. In DNA, the CDR3 is TGCGCCAGCGCTACCGGGTCATATGGCTACACCTTC. It translates to CASATGSYGYTF. Full variable domain (remainder filled in from reference TRBV5-1 and TRBJ1-2): KAGVTQTPRYLIKTRGQQVTLSCSPISGHRSVSWYQQTPGQGLQFLFEYFSETQRNKGNFPGRFSGRQFSNSRSEMNVSTLELGDSALYLCASATGSYGYTFGSGTRLTVV.

The chain joins TRBV27 to TRBJ2-7; D is ambiguous. The CDR3 is made up of 15 amino acids. V shed 4 bases and J shed 3 bases, with 16 bases lying between them. The germline V gene has CDR1 MNHEY and CDR2 SMNVEV (reference sequence). CDR3 nucleotide sequence: TGTGCCAGCAGTTCCCTTGACACGACGGACTACGAGCAGTACTTC. This codes for CASSSLDTTDYEQYF.

In DNA, the CDR3 is TGTGCCAGCAGCTATGTGGGACAGGGCTTCTTCTTC. Residues: CASSYVGQGFFF. V usage is TRBV7-2 and J usage is TRBJ2-1, with 9 nucleotides matching TRBD1. J lost 16 bases, V lost 4 bases, and 8 bases had no gene match. This CDR3 spans 12 amino acids. Germline V gene lookup returns CDR1 SGHTA and CDR2 FQGNSA.

The gene calls are TRBV10-3 and TRBJ2-1; 7 positions agree with TRBD2. Looked up from germline, CDR1 is ENHRY and CDR2 is SYGVKD. Trimming removed 0 bases from V and 3 bases from J; junction bases left unmatched: 5. The CDR3 length is 16 residues. DNA for the CDR3: TGTGCCATCAGTGAGTCGAGCGGGGTCCGCTACAATGAGCAGTTCTTC. Translated: CAISESSGVRYNEQFF.

In DNA form, the CDR3 reads TGCGCCAGCAGCCCCGCGCAGGGAAACGAGCAGTACTTC. The encoded protein is CASSPAQGNEQYF. The chain recombines TRBV5-1 with TRBJ2-7, with D maybe TRBD1 (5 bases). Trimming left V 4 bases short and J 5 bases short, with 13 bases between. The CDR3 covers 13 residues. Germline loops: CDR1 SGHRS, CDR2 YFSETQ.

CDR3 region: CASSEQGVDTEAFF. The CDR3 DNA follows: TGTGCCAGCAGCGAACAGGGGGTGGACACTGAAGCTTTCTTT. V and J are TRBV6-5 and TRBJ1-1, with 8 bases aligning to TRBD1. This CDR3 comprises 14 residues. Germline assignment: CDR1 MNHEY and CDR2 SVGAGI. V shed 6 bases and J 3 bases; nucleotides not matched to a gene: 6.

This clone occurred a few times. The CDR3 DNA follows: TGTGCCAGCGACGGGGGGCGGACTAATGAAAAACTGTTTTTT. It yields the protein CASDGGRTNEKLFF. The rearrangement links TRBV13 to TRBJ1-4; weak D call: TRBD1 (6 bases). The V gene lost 8 bases and the J gene lost 2 bases, with 12 bases spanning the gap. Germline V gives CDR1 PRHDT, CDR2 FYEKMQ (reference sequence). The CDR3 extends over 14 amino acids.

The chain combines TRBV10-3 with TRBJ1-2; a weak D match, TRBD1 (5 bases). The CDR3 consists of 14 residues. V was pared by 8 bases and J by 0 bases, with 13 bases between. The germline CDR1 and CDR2 sequences are ENHRY and SYGVKD. CDR3 sequence (DNA): TGTGCCATCGGCAGGGAAGTTTCTAACTATGGCTACACCTTC. It is translated as CAIGREVSNYGYTF.